This T cell receptor (beta chain) was identified during a study of blood T cell repertoires in COVID-19. Data came from immunoSEQ multiplex PCR; TCRdb stores just in-frame clones and leaves some out. Of some 30,000 clones in the sample, about four fifths were seen once. Material: peripheral blood. The clonotype originates from a man older than 75 with active COVID-19.

The CDR3 protein is CASSQGRQGLTEAFF. As DNA, the CDR3 is TGCGCCAGCAGCCAAGGCCGGCAGGGACTCACTGAAGCTTTCTTT. This sequence joins TRBV4-1 and TRBJ1-1; TRBD1 is a possible D gene (5 bases). Germline CDR1 is MGHRA and CDR2 is YSYEKL. The CDR3 sequence is 15 residues long. V was pared by 1 base and J by 4 bases, with 13 bases between.